One and the same sample provided the 19 T cell receptor beta chains below, sequenced in a study of blood T cell repertoires in COVID-19. Here immunoSEQ multiplex PCR was the method, and the copy in TCRdb shows in-frame clones only, minus some. Of some 41,000 clones in the sample, 82% were seen once. The sample consisted of peripheral blood. These receptor sequences come from a woman between 70 and 85 years old with acute or convalescent COVID-19.

The chain combines TRBV19 with TRBJ1-4, with TRBD1 identical over 8 bases. After removal of 6 bases from V and 8 bases from J, the junction contained 14 bases not matched to a gene. Germline CDR1 LNHDA, CDR2 SQIVND (reference sequence). CDR3 length equals 16 residues. The CDR3 loop is CASSQSLWTGQEKLFF. In DNA, the CDR3 is TGTGCCAGTAGCCAATCCCTCTGGACAGGGCAGGAAAAACTGTTTTTT.

The chain has TRBV11-2 and TRBJ2-1; 8 positions match TRBD2. CDR3 size: 16 residues. J gave up 0 bases and V 4 bases, and 5 bases lay outside the gene matches. From germline, CDR1 is SGHAT and CDR2 FQNNGV. The CDR3 region is CASSSSGSRSYNEQFF. For the CDR3, the DNA is TGTGCCAGCAGCTCGAGCGGGAGTCGCTCCTACAATGAGCAGTTCTTC.

This clone has just a few counts. The chain is built from TRBV29-1 and TRBJ1-5, with D maybe TRBD1 (5 bases). The germline gives CDR1 SQVTM, CDR2 ANQGSEA. The CDR3 runs to 14 residues. Trimming took 5 bases from V and 2 from J, leaving 13 bases between them. In nucleotides, the CDR3 is TGCAGCGTTTTCGGGACGGGAGGCAATCAGCCCCAGCATTTT. It is translated as CSVFGTGGNQPQHF.

The genes are TRBV28 and TRBJ2-3; D is perhaps TRBD2 (6 bases). Germline V gives CDR1 MDHEN, CDR2 SYDVKM. Trimming left V 2 bases short and J 2 bases short, with 8 bases between. The CDR3 length is 14 residues. CDR3 residues: CASSLGGITDTQYF. The CDR3 DNA follows: TGTGCCAGCAGTTTAGGGGGGATCACAGATACGCAGTATTTT.

The chain uses TRBV24-1 and TRBJ2-2; 9 bases line up with TRBD1. This CDR3 comprises 17 residues. Germline lookup yields CDR1 KGHDR and CDR2 SFDVKD. The junction had 7 bases not matched to a gene; V was cut back by 0 bases and J by 6 bases. The CDR3 loop reads CATSDLLGTGRAGELFF. The CDR3 region has the DNA TGTGCCACCAGTGATTTGCTCGGGACAGGGCGGGCCGGGGAGCTGTTTTTT.

The chain has TRBV28 and TRBJ1-5; 10 nucleotides line up with TRBD1. This CDR3 is 15 amino acids long. Germline V gene sequence: CDR1 MDHEN, CDR2 SYDVKM. J was trimmed by 3 bases and V by 2 bases; bases with no gene match: 1. The CDR3 is CASSLGQGVNQPQHF. In DNA form, the CDR3 reads TGTGCCAGCAGTTTAGGACAGGGGGTCAATCAGCCCCAGCATTTT.

This clone was seen once. The CDR3 reads CASSLTRPVGGEQFF. The CDR3 DNA reads as TGTGCCAGCAGCTTAACCCGCCCTGTAGGGGGTGAGCAGTTCTTC. The V and J genes are TRBV7-6 and TRBJ2-1, with D maybe TRBD1 (6 bases). CDR3 length: 15 amino acids. The germline V and J ends were trimmed by 2 bases and 9 bases, with 17 bases remaining between them. Germline-derived CDR1 and CDR2 are SGHVS and FNYEAQ. The full variable domain, rest sourced from reference TRBV7-6 and TRBJ2-1, is GAGVSQSPRYKVTKRGQDVALRCDPISGHVSLYWYRQALGQGPEFLTYFNYEAQQDKSGLPNDRFSAERPEGSISTLTIQRTEQRDSAMYRCASSLTRPVGGEQFFGPGTRLTVL.

CDR3 in amino acids: CASSQGMTGTIRNEQFF. The DNA for the CDR3 is TGCGCCAGCAGCCAAGGCATGACAGGGACGATAAGAAATGAGCAGTTCTTC. The V and J genes are TRBV4-1 and TRBJ2-1; 7 bases are a match to TRBD1. Unmatched junction bases numbered 13, after V lost 1 base and J lost 7 bases. Germline V gene data show CDR1 as MGHRA and CDR2 as YSYEKL. The CDR3 covers 17 residues.

V is TRBV9 and J is TRBJ1-2; 8 bases line up with TRBD1. With V trimmed by 3 bases and J by 6 bases, 10 bases remained unmatched. CDR3 length equals 15 residues. Germline CDR1 is SGDLS and CDR2 is YYNGEE. CDR3 coding DNA: TGTGCCAGCAGCGCGAGGGACAGGACCCGTGATGGCTACACCTTC. Amino acid sequence: CASSARDRTRDGYTF.

This chain uses TRBV28 with TRBJ2-1; D not certain. The CDR3 has 12 amino acids. V shed 8 bases and J shed 12 bases, with 17 bases lying between them. Per germline, CDR1 MDHEN and CDR2 SYDVKM. Here the CDR3 reads CASGAGMAAQFF. The CDR3 DNA follows: TGTGCCAGCGGCGCCGGTATGGCGGCGCAGTTCTTC.

The gene calls are TRBV6-5 and TRBJ1-6, with a possible D match to TRBD1 (5 bases). The CDR3 spans 13 residues. The germline gives CDR1 MNHEY, CDR2 SVGAGI. V lost 2 bases and J 10 bases, leaving 9 bases between the germline ends. The CDR3 spells CASSYQGYSPLHF. The CDR3 coding sequence is TGTGCCAGCAGTTACCAGGGTTACTCACCCCTCCACTTT.

The V gene is TRBV24-1, the J gene TRBJ2-7; perhaps TRBD1 as D (5 bases). The germline CDR1 and CDR2 sequences are KGHDR and SFDVKD. V was cut by 2 bases and J by 3 bases, with 13 bases left in between. The CDR3 has 15 amino acids. CDR3 sequence (DNA): TGTGCCACCAGTGATTCGGGCAGGGTTGGCTACGAGCAGTACTTC. Encoded protein: CATSDSGRVGYEQYF.

The rearrangement links TRBV2 to TRBJ1-3; D is unclear. Germline V CDR1 and CDR2: SNHLY, FYNNEI. The CDR3 is 14 amino acids. V lost 5 bases, J lost 2 bases, and 10 bases lay in between. CDR3 in amino acids: CASSPRGTGNTIYF. Here the CDR3 DNA reads TGTGCCAGCAGTCCCAGAGGTACTGGAAACACCATATATTTT.

The chain joins TRBV3-1 (or the pseudogene TRBV3-2) to TRBJ1-2; no clear D gene. Trimming took off 1 base at V and 4 bases at J, with 4 bases between the two ends. The CDR3 runs to 12 residues. The germline V gene has CDR1 LGHDT and CDR2 YNNKEL (reference sequence). CDR3 amino acids: CASSQASYGYTF. CDR3 in DNA: TGTGCCAGCAGCCAAGCATCCTATGGCTACACCTTC.

The CDR3: CASSPGRGGGPSGANVLTF. The CDR3 DNA reads as TGTGCCAGCAGTCCAGGAAGGGGGGGTGGTCCCTCTGGGGCCAACGTCCTGACTTTC. The chain carries TRBV28 and TRBJ2-6, with a possible D match to TRBD2 (7 bases). The germline CDR1 and CDR2 sequences are MDHEN and SYDVKM. The length of the CDR3 is 19 residues. V was clipped by 5 bases and J by 0 bases, with 20 bases between them.

The chain uses TRBV7-6 and TRBJ2-7, with a possible D match to TRBD2 (5 bases). CDR1 SGHVS and CDR2 FNYEAQ come from the germline V gene. Trimming shortened V by 1 base and J by 2 bases, and 15 bases separated the two germline ends. This CDR3 spans 16 amino acids. The DNA of the CDR3 is TGTGCCAGCAGCTTAGGAGGCTTAGGGAGTACCTACGAGCAGTACTTC. This codes for CASSLGGLGSTYEQYF. The variable domain in full, with the rest retrieved from reference TRBV7-6 and TRBJ2-7, is GAGVSQSPRYKVTKRGQDVALRCDPISGHVSLYWYRQALGQGPEFLTYFNYEAQQDKSGLPNDRFSAERPEGSISTLTIQRTEQRDSAMYRCASSLGGLGSTYEQYFGPGTRLTVT.

The CDR3, as DNA: TGTGCCACCAGTGATTCAAGGAGAGGCCATAGTAGCGTCTACGAGCAGTACTTC. Residues: CATSDSRRGHSSVYEQYF. This chain connects TRBV24-1 to TRBJ2-7; tentatively, D is TRBD2 (5 bases). Germline V gene sequence: CDR1 KGHDR, CDR2 SFDVKD. This CDR3 is built from 18 residues. Trimming stripped 2 bases from V and 3 bases from J, with 22 bases between.

The chain joins TRBV5-4 to TRBJ2-5; 11 bases fit TRBD2. The CDR3 has 16 amino acids. The V segment lost 3 bases and the J segment 3 bases; nucleotides outside the gene matches: 7. Germline V gene sequence: CDR1 SGHNT, CDR2 YYREEE (reference sequence). DNA for the CDR3: TGTGCCAGCAGCTCCACACCGGGACTAGCGGAAGAGACCCAGTACTTC. This encodes CASSSTPGLAEETQYF.

The chain carries TRBV5-4 and TRBJ1-1; tentative D call: TRBD1 (5 bases). Trimming removed 0 bases at V and 7 bases at J, with 10 bases between. CDR3 length equals 13 residues. Germline assignment: CDR1 SGHNT and CDR2 YYREEE (reference sequence). DNA of the CDR3: TGTGCCAGCAGCTTGGTAGGGGATGATGAAGCTTTCTTT. It yields the protein CASSLVGDDEAFF.